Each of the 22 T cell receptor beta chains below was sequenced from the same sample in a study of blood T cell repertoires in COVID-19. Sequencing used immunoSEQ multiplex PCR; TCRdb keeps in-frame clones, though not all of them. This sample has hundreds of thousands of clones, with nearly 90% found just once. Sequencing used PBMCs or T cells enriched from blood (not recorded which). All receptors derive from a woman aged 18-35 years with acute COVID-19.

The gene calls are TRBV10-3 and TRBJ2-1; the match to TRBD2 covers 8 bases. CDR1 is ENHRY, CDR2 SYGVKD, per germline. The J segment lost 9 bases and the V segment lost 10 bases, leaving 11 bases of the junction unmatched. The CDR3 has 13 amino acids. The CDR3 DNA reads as TGTGCCACCGAAAACCCAGCGGGAGTTGAGCAGTTCTTC. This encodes CATENPAGVEQFF.

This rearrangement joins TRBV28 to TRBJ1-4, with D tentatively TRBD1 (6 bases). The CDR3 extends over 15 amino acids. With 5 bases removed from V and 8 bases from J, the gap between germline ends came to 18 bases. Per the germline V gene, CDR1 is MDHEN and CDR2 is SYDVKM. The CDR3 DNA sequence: TGTGCCAGCAGTGACCTACAAGGGGGTGGCGAAAAACTGTTTTTT. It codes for CASSDLQGGGEKLFF.

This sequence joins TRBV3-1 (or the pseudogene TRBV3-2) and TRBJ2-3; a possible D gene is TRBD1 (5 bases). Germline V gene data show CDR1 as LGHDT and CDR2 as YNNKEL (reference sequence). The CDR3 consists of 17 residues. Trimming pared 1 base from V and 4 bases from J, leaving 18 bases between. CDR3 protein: CASSQGDRETRADTQYF. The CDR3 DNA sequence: TGTGCCAGCAGCCAAGGCGACAGAGAGACCCGGGCAGATACGCAGTATTTT.

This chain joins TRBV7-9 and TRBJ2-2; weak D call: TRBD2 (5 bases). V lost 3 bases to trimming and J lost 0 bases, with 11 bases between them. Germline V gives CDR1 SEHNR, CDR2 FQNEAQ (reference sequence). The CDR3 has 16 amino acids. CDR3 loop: CASSFQRTANTGELFF. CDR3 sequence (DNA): TGTGCCAGCAGCTTTCAGCGGACCGCGAACACCGGGGAGCTGTTTTTT.

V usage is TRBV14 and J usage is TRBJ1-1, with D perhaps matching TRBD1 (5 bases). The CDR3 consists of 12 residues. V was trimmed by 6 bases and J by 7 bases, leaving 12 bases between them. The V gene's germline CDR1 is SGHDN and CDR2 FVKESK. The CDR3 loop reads CASRAGIGEAFF. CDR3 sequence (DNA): TGTGCCAGCAGAGCAGGGATCGGTGAAGCTTTCTTT.

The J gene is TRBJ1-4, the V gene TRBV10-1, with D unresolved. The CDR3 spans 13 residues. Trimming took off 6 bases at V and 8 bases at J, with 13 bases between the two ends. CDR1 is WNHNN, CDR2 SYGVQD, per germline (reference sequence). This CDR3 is CASSGANGEKLFF. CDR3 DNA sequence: TGCGCCAGCAGCGGTGCCAACGGGGAAAAACTGTTTTTT.

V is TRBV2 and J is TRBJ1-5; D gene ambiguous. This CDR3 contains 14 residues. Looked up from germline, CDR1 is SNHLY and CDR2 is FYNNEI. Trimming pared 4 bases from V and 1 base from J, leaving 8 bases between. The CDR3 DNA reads TGTGCCAGCAGTGGCGGGTTAAGCAATCAGCCCCAGCATTTT. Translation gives CASSGGLSNQPQHF.

The CDR3 sequence is CASSRGTGGPGTEAFF. In nucleotides, the CDR3 is TGTGCCAGCAGCCGCGGGACAGGAGGTCCTGGCACTGAAGCTTTCTTT. The genes are TRBV3-1 (or the pseudogene TRBV3-2) and TRBJ1-1, with 8 bases aligning to TRBD1. The CDR3 extends over 16 amino acids. V shed 4 bases and J 4 bases; nucleotides not matched to a gene: 11. Germline lookup yields CDR1 LGHDT and CDR2 YNNKEL (reference sequence).

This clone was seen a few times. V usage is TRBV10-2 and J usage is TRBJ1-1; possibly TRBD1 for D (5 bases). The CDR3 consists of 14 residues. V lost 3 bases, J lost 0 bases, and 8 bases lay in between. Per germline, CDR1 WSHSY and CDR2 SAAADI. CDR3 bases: TGCGCCAGCAGTGACCAGGACATGAACACTGAAGCTTTCTTT. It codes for CASSDQDMNTEAFF.

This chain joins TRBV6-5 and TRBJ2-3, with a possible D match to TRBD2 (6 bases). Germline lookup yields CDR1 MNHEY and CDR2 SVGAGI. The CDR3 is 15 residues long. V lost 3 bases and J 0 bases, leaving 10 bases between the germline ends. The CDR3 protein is CASSYSGSSTDTQYF. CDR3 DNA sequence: TGTGCCAGCAGTTATAGCGGCTCTAGCACAGATACGCAGTATTTT.

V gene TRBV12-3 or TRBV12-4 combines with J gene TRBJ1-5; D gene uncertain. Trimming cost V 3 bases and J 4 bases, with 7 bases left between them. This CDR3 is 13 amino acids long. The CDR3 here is CASSFGPNQPQHF. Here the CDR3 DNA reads TGTGCCAGCAGTTTTGGGCCAAATCAGCCCCAGCATTTT.

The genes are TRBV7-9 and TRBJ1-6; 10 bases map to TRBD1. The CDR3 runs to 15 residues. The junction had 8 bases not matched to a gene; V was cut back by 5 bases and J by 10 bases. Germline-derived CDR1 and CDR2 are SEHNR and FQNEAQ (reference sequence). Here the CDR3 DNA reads TGTGCCAGCAGCATGCTGGGGACAGGGGAATCACCCCTCCACTTT. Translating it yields CASSMLGTGESPLHF.

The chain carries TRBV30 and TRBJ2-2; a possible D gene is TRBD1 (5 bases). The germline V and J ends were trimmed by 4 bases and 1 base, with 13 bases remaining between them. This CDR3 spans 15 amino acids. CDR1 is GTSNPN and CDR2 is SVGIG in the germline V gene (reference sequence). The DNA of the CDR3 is TGTGCCTGGAATACGGGCGGACAGAACACCGGGGAGCTGTTTTTT. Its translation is CAWNTGGQNTGELFF.

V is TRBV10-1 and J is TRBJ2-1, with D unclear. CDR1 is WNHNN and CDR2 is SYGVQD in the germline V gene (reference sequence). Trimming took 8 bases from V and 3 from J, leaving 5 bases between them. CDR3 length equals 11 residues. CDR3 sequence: CASSSYNEQFF. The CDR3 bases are TGCGCCAGCTCTAGCTACAATGAGCAGTTCTTC.

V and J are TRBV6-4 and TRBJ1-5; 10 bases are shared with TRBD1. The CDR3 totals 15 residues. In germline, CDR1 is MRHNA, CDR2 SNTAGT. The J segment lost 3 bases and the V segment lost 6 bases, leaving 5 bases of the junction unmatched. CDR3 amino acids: CASRQDRGLNQPQHF. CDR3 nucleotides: TGTGCCAGCAGGCAAGACAGGGGGCTCAATCAGCCCCAGCATTTT.

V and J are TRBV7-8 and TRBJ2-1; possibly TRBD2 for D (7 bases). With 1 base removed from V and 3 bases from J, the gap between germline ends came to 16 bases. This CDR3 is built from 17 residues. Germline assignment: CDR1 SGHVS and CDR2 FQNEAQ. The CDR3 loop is CASSLGRTGGNYNEQFF. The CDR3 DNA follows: TGTGCCAGCAGCTTAGGGCGAACGGGGGGCAACTACAATGAGCAGTTCTTC.

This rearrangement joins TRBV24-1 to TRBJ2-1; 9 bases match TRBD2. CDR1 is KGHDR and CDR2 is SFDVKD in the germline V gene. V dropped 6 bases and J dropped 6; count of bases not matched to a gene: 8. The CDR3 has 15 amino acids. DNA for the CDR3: TGTGCCACCAGTTCTAGCGGGGCAGGGACCAATGAGCAGTTCTTC. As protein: CATSSSGAGTNEQFF.

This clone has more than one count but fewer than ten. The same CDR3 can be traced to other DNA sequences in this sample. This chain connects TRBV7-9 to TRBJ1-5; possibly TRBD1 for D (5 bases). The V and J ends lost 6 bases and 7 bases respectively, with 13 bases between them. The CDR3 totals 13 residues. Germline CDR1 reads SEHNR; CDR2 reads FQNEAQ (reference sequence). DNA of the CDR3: TGTGCCAGCAGTCTGGGGGAGGGACAGCCCCAGCATTTT. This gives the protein CASSLGEGQPQHF.

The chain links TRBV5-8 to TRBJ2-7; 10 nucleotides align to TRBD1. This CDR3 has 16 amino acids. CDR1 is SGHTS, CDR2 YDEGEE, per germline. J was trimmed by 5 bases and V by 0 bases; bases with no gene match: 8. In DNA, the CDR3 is TGTGCCAGCAGCTTGGCATGGGGGACAGGGGTCGACGAGCAGTACTTC. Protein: CASSLAWGTGVDEQYF.

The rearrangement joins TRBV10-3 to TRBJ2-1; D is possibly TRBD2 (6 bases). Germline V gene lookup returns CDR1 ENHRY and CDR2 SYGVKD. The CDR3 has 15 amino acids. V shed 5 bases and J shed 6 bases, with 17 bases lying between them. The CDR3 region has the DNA TGTGCCATCAGTCCCGGTGTAGCGGAGCTCAATGAGCAGTTCTTC. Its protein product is CAISPGVAELNEQFF.

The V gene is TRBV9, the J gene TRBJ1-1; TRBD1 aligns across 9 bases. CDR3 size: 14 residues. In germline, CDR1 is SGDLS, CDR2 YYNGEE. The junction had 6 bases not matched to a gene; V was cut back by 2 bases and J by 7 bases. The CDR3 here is CASSVTGGDGEAFF. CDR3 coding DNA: TGTGCCAGCAGCGTCACAGGGGGCGATGGTGAAGCTTTCTTT.

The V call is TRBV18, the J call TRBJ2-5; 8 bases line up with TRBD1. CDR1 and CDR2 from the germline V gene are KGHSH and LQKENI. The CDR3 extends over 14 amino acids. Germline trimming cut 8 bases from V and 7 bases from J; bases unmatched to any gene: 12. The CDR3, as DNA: TGTGCCAGCCTTGACAGGGGCTTGGATCGGACCCAGTACTTC. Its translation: CASLDRGLDRTQYF. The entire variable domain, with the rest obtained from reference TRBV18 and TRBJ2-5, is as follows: NAGVMQNPRHLVRRRGQEARLRCSPMKGHSHVYWYRQLPEEGLKFMVYLQKENIIDESGMPKERFSAEFPKEGPSILRIQQVVRGDSAAYFCASLDRGLDRTQYFGPGTRLLVL.